The source of this T cell receptor (beta chain) is a study of T cells in tuberculosis. The method was immunoSEQ multiplex PCR; TCRdb's version includes in-frame clones alone and lacks a portion of them. The data contain about 59,000 clones, 81% of them singletons. The CDR3 spans 14 residues. Germline CDR1 and CDR2: SNHLY and FYNNEI. With 10 bases removed from V and 0 bases from J, the gap between germline ends came to 15 bases. Cells were sorted from thawed PBMC rested overnight and stained with GMM-loaded CD1B tetramer, viability dye and anti-CD3. The CD1B tetramers carried C32 glucose monomycolate purified from Rhodococcus equi.

The genes are TRBV2 and TRBJ1-2; D is ambiguous. The TCR originated in an adult woman with latent tuberculosis. The sequencing sample was made of CD1b-GMM tetramer-negative cells sorted from PBMCs. The CDR3 region has the DNA TGTGCCACCTCCCTTGGGAGAACTAACTATGGCTACACCTTC. It encodes CATSLGRTNYGYTF.